These 2 T cell receptor beta chains share one sample of origin, sequenced in a study of lymphopenia after photon versus proton radiotherapy. The table came from immunoSEQ multiplex PCR; TCRdb's copy has only in-frame clones and leaves some out. Of roughly 7,900 clones detected, about 85% appear once; the ten largest clones hold about 3.4%. Sequenced material: peripheral blood, taken from a patient treated with photon-based radiotherapy. Every receptor here comes from an older woman with pancreatic cancer.

This chain uses TRBV4-2 with TRBJ2-1; D is uncertain. This CDR3 is built from 15 residues. Trimming took 0 bases from V and 4 from J, leaving 10 bases between them. Germline loops: CDR1 LGHNA, CDR2 YNFKEQ. The CDR3: CASSQDPISYNEQFF. The CDR3 DNA reads TGTGCCAGCAGCCAAGACCCTATCAGTTACAATGAGCAGTTCTTC.

The V call is TRBV6-1, the J call TRBJ2-5, with TRBD1 matching over 8 bases. Germline CDR1 reads MNHNS; CDR2 reads SASEGT. J was trimmed by 5 bases and V by 4 bases; bases with no gene match: 9. The CDR3 totals 15 residues. As DNA, the CDR3 is TGTGCCAGCAGTGTGTTGCAGGGGGCGCGTGAGACCCAGTACTTC. It translates to CASSVLQGARETQYF.